This T cell receptor (beta chain) derives from a study of cytomegalovirus exposure and HLA in healthy donors (dated by TCRdb to the late 2010s). In terms of the full investigation: In an earlier analysis of approximately 640 of the donors, under 300 Gb of sequence data and some 100 million unique TCR beta sequences from about 179 million T cells were reported. An early release that covered roughly 600 HLA-typed donors contained approximately 300 gigabases of sequencing data and roughly 84 million unique TCR sequences. Of the approximately 400 genotyped donors, approximately 82% fell in the genetic ancestry cluster associated with self-reported Caucasian donors. The aim of the study was to test whether cataloging public T cell receptors could identify signatures of past pathogen exposure. The study used immunosequencing to profile the T cell repertoires of approximately 650 subjects and linked those repertoires to cytomegalovirus serostatus. In addition to the first cohort of approximately 650 subjects, a separate validation cohort of approximately 130 different subjects was used. High-throughput TCR immunosequencing, statistical association of individual TCRs with disease status, and machine learning were combined to predict cytomegalovirus infection status. A later analysis re-examined previously published TCR beta repertoires from just over 650 donors and added high-resolution HLA genotyping to investigate patterns of TCR occurrence. In the later analysis, no new phenotypic data were used to find candidate immune exposures; instead, reliance was placed on TCR beta sequences and their occurrence across donors. To decide whether each TCR beta V gene segment behaved as functional or pseudogenic, an earlier analysis of some 580 of the donors relied on high-throughput TCR beta sequencing. Donor age, sex, ethnicity and CMV serostatus were collected together with the repertoire data. A later genetic analysis took genome-wide SNP genotypes for about 65% of the 666 donors and used that subset as a discovery cohort. All discovery cohort repertoires had been generated on a single sequencing platform. HLA typing included class I and class II loci at four-digit resolution. Typing coverage varied by locus: about 620-640 donors for A, B, C, DRB1 and DQB1; around 560 for DQA1; over 600 for DPA1; 400 to 480 for DPB1. Four to six DR-DQ haplotypes were handled as single units for association and clustering, since linkage in the cohort was strong. On average, around 200,000 unique TCR beta nucleotide sequences were sequenced per donor among some 420 genotyped donors of the cohort, with approximately 18% of those sequences being non-productive. The paper as a whole reports these results and caveats: Three of the identified cytomegalovirus-associated TCR beta chains were confirmed in vitro to be specific for cytomegalovirus antigens. A cluster of highly shared sequence variants was judged likely to represent a technical artifact of the sequencing pipeline. In the study, 150 to 200 TCR beta chains were listed as associated with cytomegalovirus. According to a later analysis, parvovirus B19, influenza, CMV and Epstein-Barr virus appeared linked to several top co-occurrence clusters. Because counts were too low, roughly 18 rarely observed V segments, including chromosome 9 orphons, were left out of the earlier analysis of 500 to 650 of the donors. Linkage disequilibrium might explain the correlated functional status among segregating V segments, but an unknown experimental factor could not be ruled out. In a later analysis, the rate of TCR association differed among HLA loci, with DRB1 alleles having the most associated TCRs and HLA-C alleles having the fewest. A later analysis found that HLA-associated TCR beta chains were more clonally expanded and had lower generation probabilities than equally common non-associated chains. The classifier was reported to diagnose cytomegalovirus status with high specificity and sensitivity in both the original cohort and the validation cohort. Some IMGT-functional V segments, including TRBV6-2 and TRBV6-3, could not be told apart with the 87-base-pair reads, so those segments were excluded. A further reported finding was that TCR beta sequences accurately predicted the HLA-A and HLA-B alleles for most subjects in the first cohort. The cohort was sequenced for TCR beta chains only, and without alpha or paired-chain data the features that could be detected were limited. When HLA alleles, especially DR and DQ, strongly co-occurred, TCR associations were difficult to assign to individual alleles. HLA typing was unavailable for some donors at each locus, so association tests used only the typed subset. Presence/absence analyses assumed roughly uniform sequencing depth across donors, an assumption that may not hold. Compared with the 666-donor mean, donors in an Asian-associated ancestry cluster had fewer N-insertions in productive TCRs, according to a later genetic analysis. Most TCR sequences were seen in very few donors, while some public TCRs were found in many individuals. Specific HLA alleles were associated with 15,000 to 20,000 TCR beta sequences at a false discovery rate of 0.05 in a later analysis. V-gene and J-gene trimming of TCR beta chains was associated with a missense DCLRE1C variant in a later genetic analysis, and the association was replicated in an independent cohort. According to a later analysis, most CMV-associated TCR beta chains appeared to be HLA-restricted, and the HLA associations seemed to be driven largely by CMV exposure. The only immune exposure information available for the cohort was CMV serostatus. Broadly in line with IMGT annotations, most TCR beta V segments showed up in productive rearrangements about 90% or about 30% of the time in an earlier analysis of 450 to 750 of the donors. It was suggested by the authors that the approach could potentially be generalized to other disease states and immunological phenotypes.

This clone has just a few counts. Its specific antigen is unknown. Per-nucleotide qualities are absent, and no much larger clonotype sits a single base away. The cohort consisted of some 730 healthy bone marrow donors. Cohort members were all nominally healthy when sampled, although unrecorded immune exposures were likely present. The donor was CMV seronegative and was included in the group of 352 seronegative cohort members. A peripheral blood sample was provided by each donor, and peripheral blood mononuclear cells were used for TCR beta sequencing. The Qiagen DNeasy Blood Extraction Kit was used to extract genomic DNA from the blood cell samples. Preparation of the library involved the immunoSEQ multiplex PCR assay. For the multiplex PCR, a mixture combining 60 forward primers for TCR Vbeta segments and 13 reverse primers for TCR Jbeta segments was used. The CDR3 region of rearranged TCR beta genes was amplified from genomic DNA with a multiplex PCR assay. On the Illumina HiSeq System, the amplified TCR beta libraries were sequenced as 87-base-pair reads. The study's processing was this. In a later analysis, about 80 million unique TCR beta chains were counted across the roughly 700 repertoires, and roughly 11 million of these chains were shared by at least two donors. A nearest-neighbor algorithm error-corrected the raw reads and collapsed the reads into unique sequences, merging closely related sequences to remove PCR and sequencing errors. Alignment of CDR3 sequences to IMGT reference sequences was used to assign V, D and J gene segments. Each retained sequence needed at least a six-nucleotide match to both a V gene segment and a J gene segment. Rearrangements were classified as productive when the CDR3 lacked stop codons and remained in frame with V and J, and all other rearrangements were classified as non-productive. CDR3 was defined by IMGT convention, running from the second conserved V-encoded cysteine to the conserved J-encoded phenylalanine. In an earlier analysis of 500 to 650 of the donors, sequences lacking an unambiguous match to a single V gene segment were excluded. In an earlier analysis of 587 of the donors, a V segment was called functional when productive rearrangements were above 56.7%, and segregating when the standard deviation between donors exceeded 5%. A statistical classification framework was built to diagnose cytomegalovirus status from the catalog of TCR beta chain sequences. In a later analysis, TCR nucleotide sequences were compared against IMGT/GENE-DB human TR gene sequences so that V and J genes could be assigned. Using the TCRdist pipeline, a later analysis assigned CDR3 sequences along with most-parsimonious VDJ recombination scenarios. A later analysis defined each TCR beta chain by its CDR3 amino acid sequence plus V-gene family, and excluded reads lacking a unique V-gene family. As a way to deal with suspected cross-contamination and a sequencing artifact, a later analysis dropped 450 to 600 nucleotide sequences that were highly shared and had low generation probability. In a later analysis, a clonal expansion index for each public chain was calculated from normalized within-repertoire ranks of inferred template counts. Generation probabilities in a later analysis came from a VDJ recombination model fitted to out-of-frame rearrangements, and those results were checked against IGoR. In a later analysis, TCR-TCR, TCR-HLA and TCR-CMV co-occurrence was scored with hypergeometric tests, and a repertoire-size bias correction was applied to TCR pairs. A later analysis estimated false discovery rates by permuting HLA or CMV assignments 20 times. In a later analysis, co-occurring TCRs were grouped with DBSCAN, and TCRdist sequence similarity was added when clustering was performed within HLA-allele-positive subsets. Co-occurrence clustering excluded repertoires with fewer than 30,000 or more than 120,000 public chains, plus five with anomalous nucleotide sharing. TCRdb limited this immuneACCESS table to in-frame rearrangements with V and J called. A share of clones is missing; checked studies link under half to unresolved V genes, and the rest is unexplained. Clone size and the V and J calls come from that table; the DNA yielded D and trimming. The sample table records approximately 130,000 clones; under 90% of these occur just once. 2% to 2.5% of the sample belongs to the ten largest clones.

From the cysteine up to the phenylalanine, the CDR3 has a length of 15 residues. Just CDR3 DNA is preserved here, 45 bases in frame from base 1. Reading the germline V gene gives CDR1 LGHNA and CDR2 YNFKEQ. Trimming costs V 2 bases and J 5 bases, and their ends lie 13 bases apart. The sequenced sample consisted of PBMCs. The clonotype was recovered from a woman aged 40 to 50 in good health and CMV-seronegative. Here the chain combines TRBV4-2 and TRBJ1-5; a weak D assignment points to TRBD1 (6 bases agree). The CDR3 reads CASSQTLQGDQPQHF. The bases are TGTGCCAGCAGCCAAACCTTACAGGGAGATCAGCCCCAGCATTTT.